What follows are 29 T cell receptor beta chains derived from one specimen sequenced in a study of blood T cells in healthy people across ages. A J-beta primer mix and a sample-barcoded 5' primer were used in a second PCR of roughly 7 to 12 cycles. Via MiXCR, TCRdb re-called the 5' RACE reads, giving one row per CDR3 protein. The data show about 720,000 distinct CDR3 sequences, 22% seen once. The sample taken for sequencing was blood. The origin of the receptors is a man between 65 and 85 years old in good health.

This clonotype came up a few times. It is unclear where the CDR3 begins or ends on the DNA, so no DNA is shown, and the CDR3 is as TCRdb lists it. The chain has TRBV11-3 and TRBJ1-1. The CDR3 spans 13 amino acids, including both terminal residues. From germline, CDR1 is SGHNT and CDR2 YENEEA. This chain's CDR3 is CASSFGSGSEVFF.

This clonotype was observed a single time. The chain couples TRBV27 to TRBJ1-4; D may be TRBD1 (6 bases). CDR3 size: 13 residues. V dropped 4 bases and J dropped 14 bases, with 17 bases sitting between them. Germline lookup yields CDR1 MNHEY and CDR2 SMNVEV (reference sequence). CDR3 amino acids: CASSSGRGRRLFF. CDR3 coding DNA: TGTGCCAGCAGTTCAGGACGGGGGCGTAGGCTGTTTTTT.

This clonotype was seen more than once but under ten times. The chain combines TRBV5-1 with TRBJ2-7; the D gene is possibly TRBD1 (6 bases). V lost 4 bases, J lost 3 bases, and 20 bases lay in between. Germline lookup yields CDR1 SGHRS and CDR2 YFSETQ. The CDR3 covers 16 residues. The CDR3 DNA is TGCGCCAGCAGCCCTGGACAGTTATTTTATAGCTACGAGCAGTACTTC. It yields the protein CASSPGQLFYSYEQYF.

The chain carries TRBV5-8 and TRBJ2-5; D unclear. This CDR3 has 16 residues. V was cut by 4 bases and J by 0 bases, with 16 bases left in between. Germline V gives CDR1 SGHTS, CDR2 YDEGEE. This chain's CDR3 is CASSIVIAQYQETQYF. The CDR3 DNA follows: TGTGCCAGCAGCATTGTGATAGCCCAGTACCAAGAGACCCAGTACTTC.

This clonotype showed up many times. This chain joins TRBV12-3 or TRBV12-4 and TRBJ1-3, with a tentative D call TRBD1 (6 bases). CDR3 length equals 15 residues. V was clipped by 2 bases and J by 0 bases, with 8 bases between them. The CDR3, as DNA: TGTGCCAGCAGTTTACAGGGGTTCTCTGGAAACACCATATATTTT. This encodes CASSLQGFSGNTIYF.

The gene calls are TRBV7-8 and TRBJ2-1, with D possibly TRBD1 on 6 matching bases. CDR1 SGHVS and CDR2 FQNEAQ come from the germline V gene. CDR3 length equals 15 residues. V was clipped by 5 bases and J by 2 bases, with 13 bases between them. The CDR3 region is CASSARQAPYNEQFF. The DNA of the CDR3 is TGTGCCAGCAGCGCCCGACAGGCCCCCTACAATGAGCAGTTCTTC.

The CDR3 coding sequence is TGTGCCAGCGGCCGCGGGGTGGGGGAAAAACTGTTTTTT. This codes for CASGRGVGEKLFF. The J gene is TRBJ1-4, the V gene TRBV6-5, with no clear D. The CDR3 runs 13 residues. V shed 8 bases and J shed 8 bases, with 15 bases lying between them. CDR1 is MNHEY, CDR2 SVGAGI, per germline.

The chain carries TRBV12-3 or TRBV12-4 and TRBJ1-1; no firm D call. V lost 6 bases to trimming and J lost 0 bases, with 14 bases between them. This CDR3 has 15 amino acids. CDR3 amino acids: CASSQLMTLNTEAFF. The CDR3 region has the DNA TGTGCCAGCAGCCAACTGATGACACTGAACACTGAAGCTTTCTTT.

This chain uses TRBV20-1 with TRBJ2-3; either TRBD1 or TRBD2 may fit D (5 bases each). The germline CDR1 and CDR2 sequences are DFQATT and SNEGSKA (reference sequence). Trimming stripped 6 bases from V and 0 bases from J, with 10 bases between. This CDR3 has 13 amino acids. The CDR3 sequence: CSAEGISTDTQYF. The CDR3 DNA sequence: TGCAGTGCAGAGGGGATTAGCACAGATACGCAGTATTTT.

In this sample, this clonotype turned up a few times. The J gene is TRBJ2-3, the V gene TRBV3-1, with 10 bases identical to TRBD2. The CDR3 extends over 16 amino acids. In germline, CDR1 is LGHDT, CDR2 YNNKEL (reference sequence). The trim removed 4 bases at V and 4 bases at J, leaving 8 bases unmatched. The CDR3 DNA reads as TGTGCCAGCAGCCCCCTGGGACTAGCGAGCGCAGATACGCAGTATTTT. Amino acids: CASSPLGLASADTQYF.

This clonotype was observed many times. This chain uses TRBV29-1 with TRBJ1-2; TRBD1 is a possible D gene (5 bases). Trimming removed 5 bases from V and 2 bases from J, with 12 bases in between. The CDR3 loop spans 13 amino acids. Germline assignment: CDR1 SQVTM and CDR2 ANQGSEA. CDR3 residues: CSVPSGANYGYTF. The CDR3 bases are TGCAGCGTTCCCTCCGGGGCCAACTATGGCTACACCTTC.

The rearrangement joins TRBV7-3 to TRBJ1-1; possible D gene TRBD1, 5 bases. The CDR3 runs 13 residues. Germline V lookup: CDR1 SGHTA, CDR2 FQGTGA. Deletions cut 6 bases from V and 5 bases from J, with 13 bases between. Here the CDR3 reads CASRAPGGTEAFF. The CDR3 DNA sequence: TGTGCCAGCAGAGCCCCGGGGGGAACTGAAGCTTTCTTT.

V is TRBV11-2 and J is TRBJ2-3; weak D call: TRBD2 (5 bases). The germline V gene has CDR1 SGHAT and CDR2 FQNNGV. This CDR3 is built from 15 residues. Deletions cut 6 bases from V and 1 base from J, with 14 bases between. The CDR3 spells CASRKEGSGTDTQYF. CDR3 bases: TGTGCCAGCAGGAAGGAAGGTAGCGGCACAGATACGCAGTATTTT.

The rearrangement joins TRBV5-1 to TRBJ2-1; 10 nucleotides match TRBD2. The CDR3 is 16 residues long. The V gene end was trimmed by 1 base and the J gene end by 7 bases; junction bases not matched to a gene: 8. CDR1 and CDR2 from the germline V gene are SGHRS and YFSETQ. This CDR3 reads CASSLSPSSGSNEQFF. The CDR3 bases are TGCGCCAGCAGCTTGTCTCCGTCTAGCGGGAGTAATGAGCAGTTCTTC.

The chain employs TRBV5-1 and TRBJ1-2, with D possibly TRBD1 on 5 matching bases. V was trimmed by 0 bases and J by 4 bases, leaving 13 bases between them. The CDR3 is 15 residues long. Looked up from germline, CDR1 is SGHRS and CDR2 is YFSETQ. The CDR3 DNA follows: TGCGCCAGCAGCTTGGCCCGACAGAACTCCTATGGCTACACCTTC. This codes for CASSLARQNSYGYTF.

On this clonotype itself: One end of the junction fails to match germline, which may point to a read error. The V call is TRBV12-3 or TRBV12-4, the J call TRBJ1-1; D is unresolved. The CDR3 consists of 14 residues. Here the CDR3 DNA reads TGTGCCCGCAGTTTACCCCCAGGCAACACTGAAGCTTTCTTT. It is translated as CARSLPPGNTEAFF.

Many counts were recorded for this clonotype. This chain uses TRBV7-9 with TRBJ2-5; perhaps TRBD1 as D (5 bases). The germline V gene has CDR1 SEHNR and CDR2 FQNEAQ (reference sequence). Trimming took off 0 bases at V and 0 bases at J, with 8 bases between the two ends. This CDR3 contains 15 residues. The CDR3 region is CASSLAGLYQETQYF. In nucleotides, the CDR3 is TGTGCCAGCAGCTTAGCGGGGCTGTACCAAGAGACCCAGTACTTC.

With respect to this clonotype: At one end the junction does not follow the germline gene, possibly because of a read error. This rearrangement joins TRBV7-9 to TRBJ1-1; tentatively, D is TRBD1 (5 bases). Germline V gene lookup returns CDR1 SEHNR and CDR2 FQNEAQ (reference sequence). The CDR3 spans 12 residues. The CDR3 region has the DNA TGTGTCAGCGGGGCGGGATACACTGAAGCTTTCTTT. Its protein is CVSGAGYTEAFF.

The rearrangement links TRBV18 to TRBJ2-2, with a possible D match to TRBD1 (6 bases). Germline V gives CDR1 KGHSH, CDR2 LQKENI. V was pared by 1 base and J by 5 bases, with 11 bases between. This CDR3 comprises 15 residues. The CDR3 spells CASSPQRQETGELFF. CDR3 nucleotides: TGTGCCAGCTCACCACAAAGACAGGAGACCGGGGAGCTGTTTTTT.

This clonotype has only a few counts. The chain uses TRBV29-1 and TRBJ1-2; D is uncertain. Trimming shortened V by 4 bases and J by 6 bases, and 9 bases separated the two germline ends. The CDR3 contains 11 residues. Germline loops: CDR1 SQVTM, CDR2 ANQGSEA. The CDR3 DNA is TGCAGCGTTGGGGGAATTAATGGCTACACCTTC. Translation: CSVGGINGYTF. The full variable domain, completed using reference TRBV29-1 and TRBJ1-2, is SAVISQKPSRDICQRGTSLTIQCQVDSQVTMMFWYRQQPGQSLTLIATANQGSEATYESGFVIDKFPISRPNLTFSTLTVSNMSPEDSSIYLCSVGGINGYTFGSGTRLTVV.

This clonotype was seen a handful of times. The genes are TRBV7-3 and TRBJ2-2, with 12 bases identical to TRBD1. J was trimmed by 6 bases and V by 0 bases; bases with no gene match: 2. This CDR3 contains 16 residues. Germline V CDR1 and CDR2: SGHTA, FQGTGA. CDR3 residues: CASSLTGTGGSGELFF. The CDR3 nucleotides read TGTGCCAGCAGCTTAACTGGGACAGGGGGCTCCGGGGAGCTGTTTTTT.

The chain has TRBV5-1 and TRBJ2-3, with D unresolved. The CDR3 length is 14 residues. V was trimmed by 0 bases and J by 3 bases, leaving 8 bases between them. Germline CDR1 is SGHRS and CDR2 is YFSETQ. The DNA of the CDR3 is TGCGCCAGCAGCTTGGATACGACAACAGATACGCAGTATTTT. Protein sequence: CASSLDTTTDTQYF.

The sample holds a few counts of this clonotype. No DNA is shown, since the ends of the CDR3 on it are uncertain; the CDR3 is the one TCRdb lists. This chain joins TRBV21-1 and TRBJ2-7; the D segment call TRBD2 is taken from the table without a DNA check. TRBV21-1 is a known pseudogene. With termini counted, the CDR3 has 19 amino acids. The CDR3 loop reads CASSKRDFAVAGGINEQFF.

The genes are TRBV13 and TRBJ2-7, with D perhaps matching TRBD2 (6 bases). Germline-derived CDR1 and CDR2 are PRHDT and FYEKMQ (reference sequence). The CDR3 contains 15 residues. Between the trimmed V and J ends, which lost 5 bases and 0 bases, there was a span of 14 bases. The DNA of the CDR3 is TGTGCCAGCAGCCCTGGGCGGGGATACTCCTACGAGCAGTACTTC. This codes for CASSPGRGYSYEQYF.

The chain combines TRBV29-1 with TRBJ2-3, with 8 bases lining up with TRBD1. The J segment lost 1 base and the V segment lost 4 bases, leaving 7 bases of the junction unmatched. Germline lookup yields CDR1 SQVTM and CDR2 ANQGSEA. The CDR3 is made up of 15 amino acids. In DNA, the CDR3 is TGCAGCGTTGCTAAACCAGGGGGCGGCACAGATACGCAGTATTTT. Its translation is CSVAKPGGGTDTQYF.

This clonotype was counted a few times. The rearrangement links TRBV11-2 to TRBJ1-3, with D unclear. Trimming took 4 bases from V and 2 from J, leaving 15 bases between them. The CDR3 is 16 amino acids. The germline V gene encodes CDR1 SGHAT and CDR2 FQNNGV. The CDR3: CASSSRQVGAGNTIYF. The CDR3 coding sequence is TGTGCCAGCAGCTCCCGACAAGTCGGGGCTGGAAACACCATATATTTT.

This chain connects TRBV20-1 to TRBJ2-3, with D uncertain. Per the germline V gene, CDR1 is DFQATT and CDR2 is SNEGSKA (reference sequence). The V end lost 1 base, the J end lost 13 bases, and 12 bases lay between the germline ends. The CDR3 contains 11 residues. This CDR3 is CSARVQAQEYF. DNA for the CDR3: TGCAGTGCTAGAGTCCAAGCGCAGGAGTATTTT.

This chain uses TRBV3-1 with TRBJ1-3; TRBD1 is a possible D gene (6 bases). CDR1 LGHDT and CDR2 YNNKEL come from the germline V gene (reference sequence). The CDR3 loop spans 15 amino acids. V gave up 5 bases and J gave up 0 bases, with 11 bases separating them. This CDR3 reads CASSRGTLSGNTIYF. In DNA, the CDR3 is TGTGCCAGCAGCAGGGGGACACTCTCTGGAAACACCATATATTTT.

In its sample, this clonotype was seen a few times. As DNA, the CDR3 is TGTGCCAGCAGTTTAAATGGGGGACAGGGAGCTTTCTTT. Its translation is CASSLNGGQGAFF. V and J are TRBV12-3 or TRBV12-4 and TRBJ1-1, with 9 bases that match TRBD1. J lost 10 bases, V lost 2 bases, and 5 bases had no gene match. This CDR3 has 13 amino acids.